The TCR beta chain under discussion was sequenced for a study of neurological immune-mediated disorders. Study-level results: The level of TCR clonal expansion was highest in patients with HTLV-1-associated myelopathy and lowest in multiple sclerosis, where it fell below the level seen in healthy controls. The study found no CDR3 amino acid sequences shared by expanded clones across subjects, suggesting private repertoires in all groups.

5'RACE generated cDNA with 10-nucleotide random UMIs. Over 190 million TCR-beta sequences, together covering 15-18 subjects, were produced by every individual sequencing run that was carried out. TCRdb processed the 5' RACE reads anew with MiXCR; each CDR3 protein has one entry. This table holds some 54,000 distinct CDR3 sequences, around 10% found once. This clonotype was counted many times. The antigen remains undetermined. Specified time point: longitudinal time-point 1 (baseline). Trimming took off 5 bases at V and 2 bases at J, with 12 bases between the two ends. The germline V gene encodes CDR1 SGHRS and CDR2 YFSETQ. There are 14 residues in the CDR3.

The receptor was derived from a male donor with HTLV-1-associated myelopathy (HAM/TSP). V and J are TRBV5-1 and TRBJ2-3, with D perhaps matching TRBD2 (5 bases). Sequencing used PBMCs. CDR3 sequence (DNA): TGCGCCAGCAGAGCGGCGGTCCCCACAGATACGCAGTATTTT. This translates into CASRAAVPTDTQYF.